Below are 22 T cell receptor beta chains sequenced from a single sample in a study of T cell responses to AZD1222 COVID-19 vaccine. Generated by immunoSEQ multiplex PCR, the TCRdb table keeps only in-frame clones and is missing some. In the table there are 140,000 to 150,000 clones, more than 70% of which are singletons. Sample: peripheral blood, taken 28 days after the second AZD1222 dose. The receptors were gathered from an adult who received the AZD1222 COVID-19 vaccine.

The chain uses TRBV19 and TRBJ1-3; D ambiguous. V was shortened by 5 bases and J by 0 bases, with 11 bases between the two germline ends. CDR3 length: 15 amino acids. Germline values: CDR1 LNHDA, CDR2 SQIVND (reference sequence). The CDR3 spells CASSRLPSSGNTIYF. The DNA for the CDR3 is TGTGCCAGTAGTCGGCTGCCGAGCTCTGGAAACACCATATATTTT.

This clone was picked up a small number of times. The genes are TRBV19 and TRBJ2-2; 7 nucleotides agree with TRBD2. This CDR3 has 15 residues. Germline loops: CDR1 LNHDA, CDR2 SQIVND (reference sequence). The junction had 6 bases not matched to a gene; V was cut back by 5 bases and J by 3 bases. Written as DNA, the CDR3 is TGTGCCAGTAGTTCGGCTCGGGAGGACACCGGGGAGCTGTTTTTT. Encoded protein: CASSSAREDTGELFF.

This chain links TRBV5-1 with TRBJ1-2; D is uncertain. Germline values: CDR1 SGHRS, CDR2 YFSETQ. The CDR3 has 17 residues. V lost 4 bases to trimming and J lost 0 bases, with 19 bases between them. The CDR3 DNA sequence: TGCGCCAGCAGCAGTGTAGGGCAGGCTCAAGCTAACTATGGCTACACCTTC. It encodes CASSSVGQAQANYGYTF.

The J gene is TRBJ1-2, the V gene TRBV27; D might be TRBD1 (5 bases). V was clipped by 3 bases and J by 2 bases, with 16 bases between them. The CDR3 spans 16 residues. Germline V gene data show CDR1 as MNHEY and CDR2 as SMNVEV (reference sequence). CDR3 DNA sequence: TGTGCCAGCAGTTTTGCAGGGTCGCCTTTGAACTATGGCTACACCTTC. It yields the protein CASSFAGSPLNYGYTF.

V usage is TRBV29-1 and J usage is TRBJ2-1; the D is unclear. V shed 0 bases and J shed 16 bases, with 16 bases lying between them. The CDR3 has 12 amino acids. Germline V gene data show CDR1 as SQVTM and CDR2 as ANQGSEA. Here the CDR3 DNA reads TGCAGCGTTGAAGATCATAGGCTAGTGGGCTTCTTC. Its translation is CSVEDHRLVGFF.

V is TRBV6-5 and J is TRBJ1-2; D is uncertain. V was pared by 6 bases and J by 0 bases, with 8 bases between. Germline loops: CDR1 MNHEY, CDR2 SVGAGI. The CDR3 loop spans 13 amino acids. CDR3 bases: TGTGCCAGCAGACCGAGCTCTAACTATGGCTACACCTTC. Its protein product is CASRPSSNYGYTF.

CDR3 DNA: TGTGCCATCAGTGGTAGCGGGAGTACCGGGGAGCTGTTTTTT. This sequence encodes CAISGSGSTGELFF. The chain carries TRBV10-3 and TRBJ2-2, with 9 bases aligning to TRBD2. Germline trimming cut 4 bases from V and 5 bases from J; bases unmatched to any gene: 2. CDR1 and CDR2 from the germline V gene are ENHRY and SYGVKD. This CDR3 is built from 14 residues.

This rearrangement joins TRBV19 to TRBJ1-1; D gene ambiguous. CDR3 length: 13 amino acids. The germline V and J ends were trimmed by 4 bases and 2 bases, with 8 bases remaining between them. The V gene's germline CDR1 is LNHDA and CDR2 SQIVND (reference sequence). CDR3: CASSNWVNTEAFF. For the CDR3, the DNA is TGTGCCAGTAGTAATTGGGTTAACACTGAAGCTTTCTTT.

This chain joins TRBV30 and TRBJ2-3; 7 nucleotides agree with TRBD2. The length of the CDR3 is 17 residues. Germline V gene sequence: CDR1 GTSNPN, CDR2 SVGIG (reference sequence). The trim removed 3 bases at V and 3 bases at J, leaving 15 bases unmatched. CDR3 in DNA: TGTGCCTGGAGCGCGGCGGCGGGGGAGGATGTGACAGATACGCAGTATTTT. Translated: CAWSAAAGEDVTDTQYF. Together with reference TRBV30 and TRBJ2-3, the CDR3 gives the full variable domain: SQTIHQWPATLVQPVGSPLSLECTVEGTSNPNLYWYRQAAGRGLQLLFYSVGIGQISSEVPQNLSASRPQDRQFILSSKKLLLSDSGFYLCAWSAAAGEDVTDTQYFGPGTRLTVL.

The chain uses TRBV5-6 and TRBJ2-5; 9 bases match TRBD1. This CDR3 has 16 amino acids. The V gene's germline CDR1 is SGHDT and CDR2 YYEEEE. V trimming: 4 bases; J trimming: 5 bases; junction bases outside the gene matches: 12. The CDR3 DNA reads as TGTGCCAGCAGCGCCGCGCGGGACAGGGTCGGGGAGACCCAGTACTTC. It specifies CASSAARDRVGETQYF.

The chain is built from TRBV5-1 and TRBJ2-3; 7 positions agree with TRBD1. Trimming cost V 4 bases and J 3 bases; bases outside gene matches: 8. CDR1 is SGHRS and CDR2 is YFSETQ in the germline V gene. The CDR3 spans 15 residues. The DNA of the CDR3 is TGCGCCAGCAGCCTCAACAGGGGCGATACAGATACGCAGTATTTT. As protein: CASSLNRGDTDTQYF.

The V and J genes are TRBV5-1 and TRBJ2-1, with TRBD2 identical over 13 bases. Per germline, CDR1 SGHRS and CDR2 YFSETQ. V lost 2 bases to trimming and J lost 8 bases; unmatched junction nucleotides: 7. This CDR3 has 16 amino acids. The CDR3 here is CASSLLTSGGAHEQFF. CDR3 sequence (DNA): TGCGCCAGCAGCTTACTAACTAGCGGGGGGGCCCATGAGCAGTTCTTC.

This chain connects TRBV29-1 to TRBJ2-3; TRBD2 agrees at 9 bases. CDR1 and CDR2 (germline): SQVTM, ANQGSEA. With 3 bases clipped from V and 1 base from J, the junction kept 5 bases outside the gene matches. The CDR3 spans 15 residues. The CDR3 spells CSVEETSGRTDTQYF. The CDR3 nucleotides are TGCAGCGTTGAGGAGACTAGCGGCCGCACAGATACGCAGTATTTT.

In this sample, this clone turned up a few times. The CDR3 sequence: CASSLYNTEAFF. The CDR3 DNA sequence: TGTGCCAGCAGTTTATATAACACTGAAGCTTTCTTT. The rearrangement links TRBV12-3 or TRBV12-4 to TRBJ1-1, with D hard to call. V was trimmed by 2 bases and J by 2 bases, leaving 3 bases between them. The CDR3 is 12 residues long.

The chain has TRBV3-1 (or the pseudogene TRBV3-2) and TRBJ2-1, with D unresolved. CDR1 LGHDT and CDR2 YNNKEL come from the germline V gene (reference sequence). This CDR3 has 12 residues. V dropped 6 bases and J dropped 5 bases, with 8 bases sitting between them. The CDR3 sequence is CASSRAHNEQFF. CDR3 nucleotides: TGTGCCAGCAGTCGAGCTCACAATGAGCAGTTCTTC.

The chain is built from TRBV6-5 and TRBJ2-7; D tentatively fits TRBD1 or TRBD2 (5 bases each). V lost 7 bases to trimming and J lost 3 bases, with 16 bases between them. The CDR3 runs 14 residues. CDR1 is MNHEY and CDR2 is SVGAGI in the germline V gene. CDR3: CASKPRERFYEQYF. In DNA form, the CDR3 reads TGTGCCAGCAAGCCCAGGGAGAGATTCTACGAGCAGTACTTC.

This clone has a single count. The gene calls are TRBV28 and TRBJ2-7; 8 nucleotides align to TRBD1. The CDR3 sequence is 14 residues long. Per germline, CDR1 MDHEN and CDR2 SYDVKM. V lost 7 bases and J lost 1; bases outside the gene matches: 6. As DNA, the CDR3 is TGTGCCAGCACCCCGGGGGACAGGTCCTACGAGCAGTACTTC. The encoded protein is CASTPGDRSYEQYF.

This sequence joins TRBV5-1 and TRBJ1-4; D ambiguous. The germline gives CDR1 SGHRS, CDR2 YFSETQ. This CDR3 has 13 residues. Trimming removed 5 bases at V and 8 bases at J, with 13 bases between. The CDR3 nucleotides read TGCGCCAGCAGGGTCGCATTGCGAGAAAAACTGTTTTTT. The encoded protein is CASRVALREKLFF.

CDR3 DNA sequence: TGTGCCAGCAGCCGTCGGGACAGCGAAAAACTGTTTTTT. Translating it yields CASSRRDSEKLFF. This rearrangement joins TRBV7-2 to TRBJ1-4, with 7 bases matching TRBD1. The V segment lost 5 bases and the J segment 8 bases; nucleotides outside the gene matches: 5. The CDR3 length is 13 residues. Looked up from germline, CDR1 is SGHTA and CDR2 is FQGNSA. The full variable domain, with the rest looked up from reference TRBV7-2 and TRBJ1-4, is GAGVSQSPSNKVTEKGKDVELRCDPISGHTALYWYRQSLGQGLEFLIYFQGNSAPDKSGLPSDRFSAERTGGSVSTLTIQRTQQEDSAVYLCASSRRDSEKLFFGSGTQLSVL.

V is TRBV6-5 and J is TRBJ2-7, with 7 bases fitting TRBD1. The CDR3 has 12 residues. The J segment lost 6 bases and the V segment lost 5 bases, leaving 4 bases of the junction unmatched. Germline values: CDR1 MNHEY, CDR2 SVGAGI. The CDR3 bases are TGTGCCAGCAGTCTGACAGGGTTCGAGCAGTACTTC. Amino acids: CASSLTGFEQYF.

V gene TRBV6-2 or TRBV6-3 combines with J gene TRBJ1-1, with no clear D. This CDR3 has 15 residues. Germline V gene data show CDR1 as MNHEY and CDR2 as SVGEGT. V was clipped by 2 bases and J by 1 base, with 11 bases between them. The CDR3 sequence is CASSYSASTNTEAFF. The CDR3 coding sequence is TGTGCCAGCAGTTACAGTGCGTCTACGAACACTGAAGCTTTCTTT.

The sample holds one count of this clone. The genes are TRBV6-1 and TRBJ2-1, with D possibly matching TRBD2 (5 bases). Per germline, CDR1 MNHNS and CDR2 SASEGT. The CDR3 sequence is 14 residues long. V was shortened by 3 bases and J by 6 bases, with 12 bases between the two germline ends. The CDR3 reads CASSDGVKPNEQFF. The CDR3, as DNA: TGTGCCAGCAGTGACGGGGTAAAACCCAATGAGCAGTTCTTC.